Listed here are 25 T cell receptor beta chains from one sample, sequenced in a study of CD8+CD57+ T cells in acquired aplastic anemia. Using genomic DNA as the template, TCR beta VDJ and CDR3 profiling was carried out. TCRdb recomputed calls from the reads with MiXCR, one row per CDR3 protein. This sample has about 150,000 distinct CDR3 sequences, with less than 45% found just once. Sequenced sample: sorted CD4+, CD8+, or CD8+CD57+ T cells (not recorded which) from PBMCs. These receptor sequences come from a human donor in good health, serving as a control.

The rearrangement uses TRBV25-1 and TRBJ1-2, with D perhaps matching TRBD1 (5 bases). The CDR3 consists of 12 residues. Germline V gives CDR1 MGHDK, CDR2 SYGVNS. V gave up 3 bases and J gave up 8 bases, with 10 bases separating them. This chain's CDR3 is CASSDRVGGYTF. The CDR3 coding sequence is TGTGCCAGCAGTGACAGGGTGGGAGGCTACACCTTC.

Remarks on this clonotype: A much larger clone is a single base away; this may be a read error. The chain links TRBV5-1 to TRBJ1-1; 7 bases line up with TRBD1. The CDR3 has 15 amino acids. Germline lookup yields CDR1 SGHRS and CDR2 YFSETQ. Trimming at V came to 0 bases and at J to 10 bases, leaving 12 bases not matched to a gene. The DNA of the CDR3 is TGCGCCAGCAGCTTGGAGCAAGGGACAGCAATCGGAGCTTTCTTT. Translation: CASSLEQGTAIGAFF.

In the case of this clonotype: This is likely a read error, given that the CDR3 carries no conserved phenylalanine or tryptophan at its end. The genes are TRBV19 and TRBJ1-2, with a tentative D call TRBD1 (5 bases). The CDR3 spans 14 residues. Germline-derived CDR1 and CDR2 are LNHDA and SQIVND (reference sequence). The V end lost 4 bases, the J end lost 5 bases, and 14 bases lay between the germline ends. CDR3 DNA: TGTGCCAGTAGTAGGACCCCCGAGGGGTATGGCTACACCTCC. This sequence encodes CASSRTPEGYGYTS.

V gene TRBV3-1 combines with J gene TRBJ2-7; TRBD2 matches at 15 bases. V lost 1 base, J lost 3 bases, and 7 bases stayed unmatched. CDR1 is LGHDT and CDR2 is YNNKEL in the germline V gene (reference sequence). This CDR3 is 18 amino acids long. In nucleotides, the CDR3 is TGTGCCAGCAGCCAAGGGCCGTGGACTAGCGGGAGGGGCTACGAGCAGTACTTC. Protein product: CASSQGPWTSGRGYEQYF.

This clonotype appeared many times. The gene calls are TRBV20-1 and TRBJ2-1, with D perhaps TRBD2 (5 bases). V lost 1 base to trimming and J lost 2 bases, with 12 bases between them. Per germline, CDR1 DFQATT and CDR2 SNEGSKA (reference sequence). The CDR3 has 15 residues. CDR3 loop: CSARVGERTYNEQFF. The CDR3 DNA sequence: TGCAGTGCTAGAGTAGGCGAGCGGACCTACAATGAGCAGTTCTTC.

This clonotype was counted ten times or more. The chain joins TRBV5-5 to TRBJ1-2; D may be TRBD1 (6 bases). The germline CDR1 and CDR2 sequences are SGHKS and YYEKEE (reference sequence). This CDR3 has 15 amino acids. Trimming removed 0 bases at V and 2 bases at J, with 11 bases between. Here the CDR3 reads CASSLAGVNNYGYTF. CDR3 coding DNA: TGTGCCAGCAGCTTGGCAGGGGTAAACAACTATGGCTACACCTTC.

The chain joins TRBV5-1 to TRBJ2-7, with 9 bases fitting TRBD1. The CDR3 runs to 15 residues. The J segment lost 0 bases and the V segment lost 0 bases, leaving 1 base of the junction unmatched. Germline assignment: CDR1 SGHRS and CDR2 YFSETQ. CDR3 in amino acids: CASSLGDRDSYEQYF. The DNA of the CDR3 is TGCGCCAGCAGCTTGGGGGACAGGGACTCCTACGAGCAGTACTTC.

The table lists this clonotype with many counts. This chain joins TRBV5-1 and TRBJ2-3; possible D gene TRBD1, 5 bases. This CDR3 has 16 residues. Germline CDR1 and CDR2: SGHRS and YFSETQ. V was clipped by 0 bases and J by 1 base, with 12 bases between them. For the CDR3, the DNA is TGCGCCAGCAGCTTGGGTTCAGGGATGGGCACAGATACGCAGTATTTT. It codes for CASSLGSGMGTDTQYF.

This clonotype was counted many times. V gene TRBV5-8 combines with J gene TRBJ1-2; 9 bases are shared with TRBD1. The trim removed 4 bases at V and 0 bases at J, leaving 4 bases unmatched. This CDR3 has 15 residues. Germline values: CDR1 SGHTS, CDR2 YDEGEE. Written as DNA, the CDR3 is TGTGCCAGCAGCGGACGACAGGGGGCTAACTATGGCTACACCTTC. It encodes CASSGRQGANYGYTF.

The chain combines TRBV13 with TRBJ2-3, with 13 bases fitting TRBD2. J gave up 2 bases and V 1 base, and 6 bases lay outside the gene matches. Germline V CDR1 and CDR2: PRHDT, FYEKMQ (reference sequence). The CDR3 totals 18 residues. For the CDR3, the DNA is TGTGCCAGCAGCTTAGAGAGACTAGCGGGAGGCTCCACAGATACGCAGTATTTT. This gives the protein CASSLERLAGGSTDTQYF.

The chain has TRBV2 and TRBJ1-5, with D maybe TRBD1 (5 bases). CDR3 size: 14 residues. The germline gives CDR1 SNHLY, CDR2 FYNNEI. Trimming removed 6 bases at V and 0 bases at J, with 9 bases between. DNA for the CDR3: TGTGCCAGCAGGGGGGAGACTAGCAATCAGCCCCAGCATTTT. It specifies CASRGETSNQPQHF. Complete variable domain (other parts from reference TRBV2 and TRBJ1-5): EPEVTQTPSHQVTQMGQEVILRCVPISNHLYFYWYRQILGQKVEFLVSFYNNEISEKSEIFDDQFSVERPDGSNFTLKIRSTKLEDSAMYFCASRGETSNQPQHFGDGTRLSIL.

Regarding this clonotype: The CDR3 carries no conserved terminal phenylalanine or tryptophan, so it likely arises from a read error. This CDR3 is CASRHEGQGARNQPQHS. The CDR3 coding sequence is TGTGCCAGCAGGCACGAAGGGCAGGGGGCGCGCAATCAGCCCCAGCATTCT. V gene TRBV27 combines with J gene TRBJ1-5, with 8 bases aligning to TRBD1. CDR1 and CDR2 from the germline V gene are MNHEY and SMNVEV (reference sequence). The CDR3 totals 17 residues. V was clipped by 6 bases and J by 2 bases; unmatched bases: 12.

This clonotype was seen many times. The chain links TRBV5-1 to TRBJ2-7; possibly TRBD2 for D (5 bases). The germline CDR1 and CDR2 sequences are SGHRS and YFSETQ. With 1 base removed from V and 0 bases from J, the gap between germline ends came to 8 bases. This CDR3 is 14 amino acids long. The chain's CDR3 is CASSLSRASYEQYF. CDR3 nucleotide sequence: TGCGCCAGCAGCTTGTCGAGGGCCTCCTACGAGCAGTACTTC.

This chain links TRBV11-3 with TRBJ2-7; tentative D call: TRBD1 (6 bases). The germline V gene encodes CDR1 SGHNT and CDR2 YENEEA. With 0 bases removed from V and 3 bases from J, the gap between germline ends came to 12 bases. CDR3 length equals 15 residues. The CDR3: CASSLEQGRYYEQYF. CDR3 bases: TGTGCCAGCAGCTTAGAGCAGGGGCGGTACTACGAGCAGTACTTC.

Many counts were recorded for this clonotype. This sequence joins TRBV6-1 and TRBJ1-6; D is perhaps TRBD1 (6 bases). The V end was cut by 3 bases, the J end by 9 bases, with 12 bases between. Germline V gene lookup returns CDR1 MNHNS and CDR2 SASEGT. CDR3 length: 14 residues. CDR3 coding DNA: TGTGCCAGCAGTGAGATCTTCAGGGGTTCACCCCTCCACTTT. Protein sequence: CASSEIFRGSPLHF.

This clonotype appeared many times. The chain links TRBV2 to TRBJ1-5; D ambiguous. This CDR3 has 14 residues. Germline loops: CDR1 SNHLY, CDR2 FYNNEI. Trimming stripped 8 bases from V and 4 bases from J, with 15 bases between. The CDR3 sequence: CASGPGLLNQPQHF. The CDR3 DNA is TGTGCCAGCGGCCCAGGACTCCTGAATCAGCCCCAGCATTTT.

The V and J genes are TRBV15 and TRBJ1-1; D not resolved. The CDR3 is 12 residues long. V was clipped by 0 bases and J by 8 bases, with 7 bases between them. Germline loops: CDR1 LNHNV, CDR2 YYDKDF (reference sequence). Written as DNA, the CDR3 is TGTGCCACCAGCAGAGAGAGCCCCGAAGCTTTCTTT. It codes for CATSRESPEAFF.

This clonotype came up many times. CDR3 sequence: CASSPLTGRTQYF. CDR3 bases: TGTGCCAGCAGTCCTTTGACAGGGCGAACCCAGTACTTC. The chain employs TRBV6-5 and TRBJ2-5, with 7 bases that match TRBD1. The germline CDR1 and CDR2 sequences are MNHEY and SVGAGI. Unmatched junction bases numbered 8, after V lost 5 bases and J lost 8 bases. CDR3 length: 13 amino acids.

Points on this clonotype: A much larger clone is a single base away; this may be a read error. This chain uses TRBV13 with TRBJ2-2, with 7 bases identical to TRBD1. Germline values: CDR1 PRHDT, CDR2 FYEKMQ (reference sequence). This CDR3 contains 16 residues. The CDR3 nucleotides are TGTCCCAGCAGCTTACTGACAGGGAGAAAGGTCGGGGAGCTGTTTTTT. This codes for CPSSLLTGRKVGELFF.

The V and J genes are TRBV7-3 and TRBJ2-2; 9 positions agree with TRBD1. The CDR3 is 17 amino acids. The trim removed 0 bases at V and 3 bases at J, leaving 5 bases unmatched. CDR1 SGHTA and CDR2 FQGTGA come from the germline V gene. CDR3 sequence: CASSLTRDRVDTGELFF. Here the CDR3 DNA reads TGTGCCAGCAGCTTAACGCGGGACAGGGTCGACACCGGGGAGCTGTTTTTT.

This clonotype was detected ten times or more. The chain has TRBV9 and TRBJ2-7; D may be TRBD1 or TRBD2 (5 bases each). Germline V gives CDR1 SGDLS, CDR2 YYNGEE. There are 14 residues in the CDR3. The germline V and J ends were trimmed by 3 bases and 4 bases, with 14 bases remaining between them. The CDR3 protein is CASSARTGPYEQYF. The CDR3 nucleotides read TGTGCCAGCAGCGCCCGGACGGGACCGTACGAGCAGTACTTC.

The DNA for the CDR3 is TGCGCCAGCAGCTTGGGCCGGGTCAGTAGGACTGAAGCTTTCTTT. Translated, it gives CASSLGRVSRTEAFF. The chain uses TRBV5-1 and TRBJ1-1, with D uncertain. Per the germline V gene, CDR1 is SGHRS and CDR2 is YFSETQ. Trimming stripped 0 bases from V and 5 bases from J, with 14 bases between. CDR3 size: 15 residues.

The table lists this clonotype with many counts. V and J are TRBV6-1 and TRBJ1-2; D is unresolved. V lost 3 bases and J 0 bases, leaving 8 bases between the germline ends. Germline V CDR1 and CDR2: MNHNS, SASEGT. This CDR3 spans 14 amino acids. The CDR3 sequence: CASSDWFPNYGYTF. Here the CDR3 DNA reads TGTGCCAGCAGTGACTGGTTTCCTAACTATGGCTACACCTTC.

The chain couples TRBV10-3 to TRBJ2-7; 9 bases agree with TRBD1. The ends lost 7 bases at V and 3 bases at J; junction bases unmatched: 7. The CDR3 has 14 amino acids. Per the germline V gene, CDR1 is ENHRY and CDR2 is SYGVKD. CDR3 bases: TGTGCCATCACTGACAGGGGGATTGGCTACGAGCAGTACTTC. Its translation: CAITDRGIGYEQYF.

Concerning this clonotype: This may come from a read error, since a much larger clone is one base off. The chain recombines TRBV25-1 with TRBJ1-6, with D perhaps matching TRBD1 (5 bases). Trimming removed 5 bases from V and 6 bases from J, with 11 bases in between. The V gene's germline CDR1 is MGHDK and CDR2 SYGVNS. This CDR3 has 14 residues. CDR3 protein: CASSRDFFNSPLHF. In DNA form, the CDR3 reads TGTGCCAGCAGTCGGGACTTTTTTAATTCACCCCTCCACTTT.